The clone carrying this TCR beta chain was recorded at least ten times. TCR beta CDR3 region amplification was performed from RNA transcripts. TCR CDR3 underwent first-round RT-PCR with the HTBI primer set. TCRdb re-called the multiplex PCR reads with MiXCR, one entry per CDR3 protein. In the table there are about 250,000 distinct CDR3 sequences, around 24% of which are singletons. The germline CDR1 and CDR2 sequences are SQVTM and ANQGSEA. Unmatched junction bases numbered 6, after V lost 6 bases and J lost 5 bases. CDR3 length equals 13 residues. The sample originates from a study of T cells in Graves' hyperthyroidism and ophthalmopathy.

The source is a woman between 40 and 50 years old with Graves' ophthalmopathy. This chain links TRBV29-1 with TRBJ2-7; 11 bases match TRBD1. Sequencing was done on a sample of blood. CDR3 in DNA: TGCAGCGTCAGGACAGGGGGCCAGGACGAGCAGTACTTC. It translates to CSVRTGGQDEQYF.